These T cell receptor beta chains were read from a single sample in a study of neoadjuvant anti-PD-1 for oral cavity cancer. Generated by immunoSEQ multiplex PCR, the TCRdb table keeps only in-frame clones and is missing some. The repertoire holds about 16,000 clones, about three fifths seen once, with 2.5% to 3.5% in the top ten. The sample consisted of PBMCs, taken before nivolumab (anti-PD-1) treatment. Source of these receptors: a person aged 35-79 years with oral cavity squamous cell carcinoma. CDR3s include the opening cysteine and the closing phenylalanine or tryptophan. A D gene is named only where the DNA matches it firmly. Not all rows give a size; the values are once, few, many and, for expanded clones, a class.

>TRBV7-6|TRBJ2-7|NA|TRBD2
TGTGCCAGCAGCTTAGCGGGGACTACTAGCTCCCCCTACGAGCAGTACTTC
CASSLAGTTSSPYEQYF
>TRBV27|TRBJ2-3|NA|NA
TGTGCCAGCAGTTTTCGAAGCGGTAGTGTGGAAACGCAGTATTTT
CASSFRSGSVETQYF
>TRBV6-5|TRBJ2-1|NA|NA
TGTGCCAGCAGTTACAACGGCTACTCCTACAATGAGCAGTTCTTC
CASSYNGYSYNEQFF
>TRBV4-1|TRBJ2-2|NA|TRBD1
TGCGCCAGCAGAGAGACAGGGTCTGGAGGTTCGGACACCGGGGAGCTGTTTTTT
CASRETGSGGSDTGELFF
>TRBV19|TRBJ1-4|few|TRBD1
TGTGCCAGTAGTTCTTCAGGGGGCCCGGGTGAAAAACTGTTTTTT
CASSSSGGPGEKLFF
>TRBV5-4|TRBJ2-2|NA|TRBD2
TGTGCCAGCAGCTTGGGACTAGCGGCGAACACCGGGGAGCTGTTTTTT
CASSLGLAANTGELFF
>TRBV6-5|TRBJ1-5|NA|NA
TGTGCCAGCAGTTACTCGCACTCCTCCAATCAGCCCCAGCATTTT
CASSYSHSSNQPQHF
>TRBV4-1|TRBJ2-3|NA|NA
TGCGCCAGCAGCCAAATTCGGGAGAGTTCTAGCACAGATACGCAGTATTTT
CASSQIRESSSTDTQYF
>TRBV7-9|TRBJ2-7|few|TRBD2
TGTGCCAGCAGCTTAAGCGGGAGGGCCTCCGACGAGCAGTACTTC
CASSLSGRASDEQYF
>TRBV7-9|TRBJ2-1|few|NA
TGTGCCAGCAGCTACCCGAGAACGAGGGAAAATAACAATGAGCAGTTCTTC
CASSYPRTRENNNEQFF
>TRBV7-6|TRBJ2-3|few|NA
TGTGCCAGCAGCCCCCTGGGCAGCACCACAGATACGCAGTATTTT
CASSPLGSTTDTQYF
>TRBV5-6|TRBJ1-4|NA|TRBD1
TGTGCCAGCAGCTTGATCGGACAGGGAATTGATGAAAAACTGTTTTTT
CASSLIGQGIDEKLFF
>TRBV29-1|TRBJ1-1|NA|NA
TGCAGCGTTATCCCAGGGTGGATGAACACTGAAGCTTTCTTT
CSVIPGWMNTEAFF
>TRBV9|TRBJ1-2|NA|NA
TGTGCCAGCAGCGTAGACGGATGGGGGGGCCCCCCATTAGAGGGCTACACCTTC
CASSVDGWGGPPLEGYTF
>TRBV5-1|TRBJ2-7|NA|NA
TGCGCCAGCAGCTTGGAGCAGGGTTGGGACGAGCAGTACTTC
CASSLEQGWDEQYF
>TRBV7-9|TRBJ1-1|NA|NA
TGTGCCAGCAGCTTTGCGGACGAAGCTTTCTTT
CASSFADEAFF
>TRBV29-1|TRBJ2-3|NA|NA
TGCAGCGTTGAAAACCCCCTCGGATGGAGGGCCGAGAACACAGATACGCAGTATTTT
CSVENPLGWRAENTDTQYF
>TRBV9|TRBJ2-7|NA|NA
TGTGCCAGCAGCGTAGGGGGCGGGGCCGACTCCTACGAGCAGTACTTC
CASSVGGGADSYEQYF
>TRBV30|TRBJ2-3|NA|NA
TGTGCCTGCCGGGGATACACAGATACGCAGTATTTT
CACRGYTDTQYF
>TRBV27|TRBJ2-3|NA|TRBD2
TGTGCCACCAAGACTAGCGGGGCAGATACGCAGTATTTT
CATKTSGADTQYF
>TRBV6-5|TRBJ1-4|NA|TRBD1
TGTGCCAGCAGTTATAATAACAGGGGGAATGAAAAACTGTTTTTT
CASSYNNRGNEKLFF
>TRBV9|TRBJ2-3|few|NA
TGTGCCAGCAGCGTAGGGCTAGGGGCCTCGAATACGCAGTATTTT
CASSVGLGASNTQYF
>TRBV10-3|TRBJ2-3|NA|NA
TGTGCCATCTCCCTCTTTGATACGCAGTATTTT
CAISLFDTQYF
>TRBV11-2|TRBJ2-1|few|TRBD2
TGTGCCAGCAGCCCTCGACTAGCAGACAATGAGCAGTTCTTC
CASSPRLADNEQFF
>TRBV2|TRBJ1-5|NA|NA
TGTGCCAGCAGTCCGAGCGGGTTGGGGGCGCAGGAACAGCCCCAGCATTTT
CASSPSGLGAQEQPQHF
>TRBV6-1|TRBJ2-1|NA|TRBD2
TGTGCCAGCAGTGAAGGTTGGCTAGCGGGGAGATACAATGAGCAGTTCTTC
CASSEGWLAGRYNEQFF
>TRBV6-5|TRBJ2-7|NA|TRBD1
TGTGCCAGCAGACGTGGGACAGGGGGCATCGGCGAGCAGTACTTC
CASRRGTGGIGEQYF
>TRBV30|TRBJ1-2|NA|NA
TGTGCCTGGAGTTACACGACTGATTATGGCTACACCTTC
CAWSYTTDYGYTF
>TRBV9|TRBJ2-5|NA|TRBD2
TGTGCCAGCAGCTCAGCGGGAAAAGAGACCCAGTACTTC
CASSSAGKETQYF
>TRBV10-2|TRBJ2-5|NA|NA
TGCGCCAGCAGCAACATCCAAGAGACCCAGTACTTC
CASSNIQETQYF
>TRBV27|TRBJ2-7|few|TRBD2
TGTGCCAGCAGTTCCCTAGCGGCCGGAGACTACGAGCAGTACTTC
CASSSLAAGDYEQYF
>TRBV27|TRBJ2-7|few|TRBD1
TGTGCCAGCAGTTTAAAGGGACAGTTCTACGAGCAGTACTTC
CASSLKGQFYEQYF
>TRBV7-2|TRBJ1-5|few|NA
TGTGCCAGCAGCTTACTACCAGGGCCAAGTAGAGGCAATCAGCCCCAGCATTTT
CASSLLPGPSRGNQPQHF
>TRBV7-9|TRBJ2-2|NA|NA
TGTGCCAGCAGCCCCTTTGTGCGGGCGTACACCGGGGAGCTGTTTTTT
CASSPFVRAYTGELFF
>TRBV7-9|TRBJ2-7|NA|TRBD1
TGTGCCAGCAGCGCCACGGGACAGGGGATCTACGAGCAGTACTTC
CASSATGQGIYEQYF
>TRBV5-1|TRBJ2-7|few|TRBD2
TGCGCCAGCAGCTTGGGAGGGTTGGCGGGAGGGCCGAGGTCCAACGAGCAGTACTTC
CASSLGGLAGGPRSNEQYF
>TRBV9|TRBJ2-7|NA|TRBD1
TGTGCCAGCAGCGTCGGGACAGCTACTGCCTACGAGCAGTACTTC
CASSVGTATAYEQYF
>TRBV5-6|TRBJ2-4|NA|NA
TGTGCCAGCAGCTTGCAGGACAGCAACATTCAGTACTTC
CASSLQDSNIQYF
>TRBV30|TRBJ1-2|NA|TRBD1
TGTGCCTGGGCCCCCGGACAGGGGAGCTACACCTTC
CAWAPGQGSYTF
>TRBV5-4|TRBJ2-2|NA|NA
TGTGCCAGCAGCGCCGGACTGAACACCGGGGAGCTGTTTTTT
CASSAGLNTGELFF
>TRBV2|TRBJ1-1|few|NA
TGTGCCAGCATCCGGACACCCCGGGGAACTGAAGCTTTCTTT
CASIRTPRGTEAFF
>TRBV6-6|TRBJ2-5|NA|NA
TGTGCCAGCAGCCCGCAGGGCCGGCAACACTTC
CASSPQGRQHF
>TRBV10-3|TRBJ2-7|NA|NA
TGTGCCATCAGCCCAGTTAGCTACGAGCAGTACTTC
CAISPVSYEQYF
>TRBV2|TRBJ1-5|NA|NA
TGTGCCAGCAGTGAAAACCTTGGGGGGAATCAGCCCCAGCATTTT
CASSENLGGNQPQHF
>TRBV4-1|TRBJ1-2|few|NA
TGCGCCAGCAGCCAAGACTCGGGGTCGGGCTATGGCTACACCTTC
CASSQDSGSGYGYTF
>TRBV5-1|TRBJ1-5|NA|TRBD1
TGCGCCAGCAGCTTGGGCCAGGGGGTCAATCAGCCCCAGCATTTT
CASSLGQGVNQPQHF
>TRBV7-6|TRBJ2-4|NA|NA
TGTGCCAGCAGCCCGCCGGGCCAGGGCCACAACATTCAGTACTTC
CASSPPGQGHNIQYF
>TRBV11-3|TRBJ2-2|NA|TRBD1
TGTGCCAGCAGCGGGGACAGGGGCGGCGGGGAGCTGTTTTTT
CASSGDRGGGELFF
>TRBV7-9|TRBJ2-1|few|TRBD2
TGTGCCAGCAGCACACCGGGACTAGGCGGTGAGCAGTTCTTC
CASSTPGLGGEQFF
>TRBV9|TRBJ2-3|NA|TRBD1
TGTGCCAGCACCCCTGAGGGGGCGAGCACAGATACGCAGTATTTT
CASTPEGASTDTQYF
>TRBV6-5|TRBJ2-7|NA|NA
TGTGCCAGCAGTGCCTCGGCGGTGGGGTCCGAGCAGTACTTC
CASSASAVGSEQYF
>TRBV13|TRBJ1-2|medium-sized|NA
TGTGCCAGCAGCTCTGGGGGGGAAAACTATGGCTACACCTTC
CASSSGGENYGYTF
>TRBV2|TRBJ2-4|NA|NA
TGTGCCAGCACTGGGGGCGCATCCAAAAACATTCAGTACTTC
CASTGGASKNIQYF
>TRBV4-1|TRBJ2-1|NA|TRBD1
TGCGCCAGCAGCCAGGCGACCGGGACAGGCCTCTACAATGAGCAGTTCTTC
CASSQATGTGLYNEQFF
>TRBV19|TRBJ2-7|NA|TRBD1
TGTGCCAGTACCCCGGACAGGCTTTCCGAGCAGTACTTC
CASTPDRLSEQYF
>TRBV2|TRBJ1-4|few|NA
TGTGCCAGCAGCCCCATACAGGTTAAGGAAAAACTGTTTTTT
CASSPIQVKEKLFF
>TRBV7-3|TRBJ2-3|once|TRBD2
TGTGCCAGCAGCCACCGGACTAGCGTCGGAGATACGCAGTATTTT
CASSHRTSVGDTQYF
>TRBV30|TRBJ1-4|NA|TRBD1
TGTGCCTGGTTAGGGGACAGGGGTGAAAAACTGTTTTTT
CAWLGDRGEKLFF